The rows below give T cell receptor beta chains drawn from one sample of a study of early T cells in non-severe SARS-CoV-2 infection. Via MiXCR, TCRdb re-called the 5' RACE reads, giving one row per CDR3 protein. The sample lists about 59,000 distinct CDR3 sequences; 13% were seen once. The sample consisted of whole blood, taken at baseline. These TCRs come from an adult who was a healthcare worker with PCR-confirmed SARS-CoV-2 infection or an uninfected control (not recorded which). The CDR3 runs from the conserved cysteine through the conserved F or W. D genes are given only for firm matches. Clone size is not always given. Where it is, it says once, few, many or a class for expanded clones.

abundance: NA
d_gene: NA
v_gene: TRBV6-5
j_gene: TRBJ2-3
CDR3nt: TGTGCCAGCAATGTCCCCACAGATACGCAGTATTTT
CDR3aa: CASNVPTDTQYF

abundance: NA
d_gene: TRBD1
v_gene: TRBV20-1
j_gene: TRBJ2-3
CDR3nt: TGCAGTACTAATTCCCGGGACAGGACCACAGATACGCAGTATTTT
CDR3aa: CSTNSRDRTTDTQYF

abundance: few
d_gene: NA
v_gene: TRBV20-1
j_gene: TRBJ2-7
CDR3nt: TGCAGTGCTAGAGGGGGAGCTCAGGGAGGCGAGCAGTACTTC
CDR3aa: CSARGGAQGGEQYF

abundance: NA
d_gene: NA
v_gene: TRBV29-1
j_gene: TRBJ2-3
CDR3nt: TGCAGCGTTGACAAGGGGCAGGGGCGGACAGATACGCAGTATTTT
CDR3aa: CSVDKGQGRTDTQYF

abundance: many
d_gene: TRBD2
v_gene: TRBV6-2/TRBV6-3
j_gene: TRBJ2-3
CDR3nt: TGTGCCAGCAGCTCCTGGCTAGCGGGGGAGACTAGCACAGATACGCAGTATTTT
CDR3aa: CASSSWLAGETSTDTQYF

abundance: NA
d_gene: NA
v_gene: TRBV29-1
j_gene: TRBJ1-1
CDR3nt: TGCAGCGTTGAACTTCTTCTTATGAACACTGAAGCTTTCTTT
CDR3aa: CSVELLLMNTEAFF

abundance: few
d_gene: TRBD2
v_gene: TRBV5-1
j_gene: TRBJ2-1
CDR3nt: TGCGCCAGCAGCTTAGGTAGCGGGAGGATGACCTACAATGAGCAGTTCTTC
CDR3aa: CASSLGSGRMTYNEQFF

abundance: many
d_gene: TRBD1
v_gene: TRBV6-1
j_gene: TRBJ1-2
CDR3nt: TGTGCCGGAACCGGGACAGGGATCAACCGAGGCCGTGGCTACACCTTC
CDR3aa: CAGTGTGINRGRGYTF

abundance: many
d_gene: NA
v_gene: TRBV29-1
j_gene: TRBJ2-2
CDR3nt: TGCAGCGCTACGTCGAATTTAGACACCGGGGAGCTGTTTTTT
CDR3aa: CSATSNLDTGELFF

abundance: NA
d_gene: NA
v_gene: TRBV7-8
j_gene: TRBJ2-3
CDR3nt: TGTGCCAGCAGCTTAAAACGGGGAACCTCCACAGATACGCAGTATTTT
CDR3aa: CASSLKRGTSTDTQYF

abundance: few
d_gene: NA
v_gene: TRBV19
j_gene: TRBJ2-7
CDR3nt: TGTGCCAGTTCCCTACGGGGGTCGTCCGAGCAGTACTTC
CDR3aa: CASSLRGSSEQYF

abundance: many
d_gene: NA
v_gene: TRBV7-9
j_gene: TRBJ1-6
CDR3nt: TGTGCCAGCAGCTTAAAATTAACCGAAAATTCACCCCTCCACTTT
CDR3aa: CASSLKLTENSPLHF

abundance: few
d_gene: TRBD1
v_gene: TRBV4-2
j_gene: TRBJ1-1
CDR3nt: TGTGCCAGCAGCCAAGCGGTGGGACAGGGGGTACACACTGAAGCTTTCTTT
CDR3aa: CASSQAVGQGVHTEAFF

abundance: few
d_gene: NA
v_gene: TRBV4-3
j_gene: TRBJ1-1
CDR3nt: TGCGCCAGCAGCCAACGACTCGGTGGCAGCCTAATGAACACTGAAGCTTTCTTT
CDR3aa: CASSQRLGGSLMNTEAFF

abundance: many
d_gene: NA
v_gene: TRBV4-3
j_gene: TRBJ2-7
CDR3nt: TGCGCCAGCAGCTCAGGCCACGAGCAGTACTTC
CDR3aa: CASSSGHEQYF

abundance: many
d_gene: TRBD2
v_gene: TRBV7-6
j_gene: TRBJ2-7
CDR3nt: TGTGCCAGGGCCGGGACTAGCAAATCAAAGTACTTC
CDR3aa: CARAGTSKSKYF

abundance: many
d_gene: NA
v_gene: TRBV12-3/TRBV12-4
j_gene: TRBJ1-4
CDR3nt: TGTGCCAGCTGCGACGGGCCTCCGGTTGAAAAACTGTTTTTT
CDR3aa: CASCDGPPVEKLFF

abundance: many
d_gene: TRBD1
v_gene: TRBV6-6
j_gene: TRBJ2-7
CDR3nt: TGTGCCAGCAGTTACCCGCCCGGGACAGGGGGCCACGAGCAGTACTTC
CDR3aa: CASSYPPGTGGHEQYF

abundance: few
d_gene: TRBD1
v_gene: TRBV29-1
j_gene: TRBJ2-6
CDR3nt: TGCAGCGTACCCCGGACAGGGAACTCTGGGGCCAACGTCCTGACTTTC
CDR3aa: CSVPRTGNSGANVLTF

abundance: many
d_gene: TRBD1
v_gene: TRBV7-9
j_gene: TRBJ1-6
CDR3nt: TGTGCCAGCAGCGCGGGACAGGGTGAGTCACCCCTCCACTTT
CDR3aa: CASSAGQGESPLHF

abundance: few
d_gene: TRBD1
v_gene: TRBV13
j_gene: TRBJ2-3
CDR3nt: TGTGCCAGCAGCTTGACAGGGGCGGCAGATACGCAGTATTTT
CDR3aa: CASSLTGAADTQYF

abundance: NA
d_gene: NA
v_gene: TRBV7-2
j_gene: TRBJ2-7
CDR3nt: TGTGCCAGCAGCTTCAACAGGTCACCCTACGAGCAGTACTTC
CDR3aa: CASSFNRSPYEQYF

abundance: many
d_gene: NA
v_gene: TRBV14
j_gene: TRBJ2-3
CDR3nt: TGTGCCAGCAGCCAAGATGGGTGGCGTCCAGATACGCAGTATTTT
CDR3aa: CASSQDGWRPDTQYF

abundance: many
d_gene: TRBD1
v_gene: TRBV4-1
j_gene: TRBJ1-1
CDR3nt: TGCGCCAGCAGCCAGATGACAGGGTATGACAACACTGAAGCTTTCTTT
CDR3aa: CASSQMTGYDNTEAFF

abundance: many
d_gene: TRBD1
v_gene: TRBV2
j_gene: TRBJ2-5
CDR3nt: TGTGCCAGCAACCTACCCCGGGACAGTCGAGAGACCCAGTACTTC
CDR3aa: CASNLPRDSRETQYF

abundance: many
d_gene: TRBD1
v_gene: TRBV3-1
j_gene: TRBJ1-1
CDR3nt: TGTGCCAGCAGCCAAAATGACAGGGTTGAAGCTTTCTTT
CDR3aa: CASSQNDRVEAFF

abundance: NA
d_gene: NA
v_gene: TRBV3-1
j_gene: TRBJ1-1
CDR3nt: TGTGCCAGCAGCCATCATGACAGGAACACTGAAGCTTTCTTT
CDR3aa: CASSHHDRNTEAFF

abundance: NA
d_gene: NA
v_gene: TRBV5-1
j_gene: TRBJ2-2
CDR3nt: TGCGCCAGCAGCTTGCGGGGACCGAACACCGGGGAGCTGTTTTTT
CDR3aa: CASSLRGPNTGELFF

abundance: few
d_gene: TRBD1
v_gene: TRBV12-3/TRBV12-4
j_gene: TRBJ1-5
CDR3nt: TGTGCCAGCAGGTTACAGGGGCATAGCAATCAGCCCCAGCATTTT
CDR3aa: CASRLQGHSNQPQHF

abundance: once
d_gene: NA
v_gene: TRBV7-9
j_gene: TRBJ2-3
CDR3nt: TGTGCCAGCAGCGGGAGTAAAATAATCCCGCAGTATTTT
CDR3aa: CASSGSKIIPQYF

abundance: NA
d_gene: NA
v_gene: TRBV24-1
j_gene: TRBJ2-5
CDR3nt: TGTGCCACCAGTGATTCCCAGGGGGGGGCAACGACCCAGTACTTC
CDR3aa: CATSDSQGGATTQYF

abundance: NA
d_gene: NA
v_gene: TRBV2
j_gene: TRBJ2-3
CDR3nt: TGTGCCAGCAGTGAGTACCAGGGCGAGTACACAGATACGCAGTATTTT
CDR3aa: CASSEYQGEYTDTQYF